The source of this TCR beta chain is a study of blood T cell repertoires in COVID-19. CDR3 size: 14 residues. In germline, CDR1 is MDHEN, CDR2 SYDVKM. Trimming pared 8 bases from V and 3 bases from J, leaving 13 bases between. Per the authors' pipeline: Estimation of nucleated cell counts was performed using reference gene primer amplification. TCRdb keeps only in-frame clones here, not all; method: immunoSEQ multiplex PCR. From that table come the V and J calls and clone size; the DNA was used to work out D and trimming. The data contain around 150,000 clones, 77% of them singletons. V gene TRBV28 combines with J gene TRBJ1-4; no clear D gene. Sequencing was performed on peripheral blood. The receptor's source is a woman in her forties or fifties with active or convalescent COVID-19. The CDR3 loop is CASPSEGANEKLFF. The CDR3 DNA reads TGTGCCAGCCCCTCGGAGGGAGCTAATGAAAAACTGTTTTTT.